This T cell receptor (beta chain) was obtained from a study of cytomegalovirus exposure and HLA in healthy donors. Generated by immunoSEQ multiplex PCR, the TCRdb table keeps only in-frame clones and is missing some. In the table there are roughly 200,000 clones, 80% to 85% of which are singletons. The ends were cut back, 0 bases at V and 0 bases at J, with 19 bases in the middle. CDR1 is SGHRS and CDR2 is YFSETQ in the germline V gene. This CDR3 region has 19 residues. Sequencing was carried out using PBMCs. The TCR sequence derives from a woman younger than 30 in good health and CMV-seropositive. The chain combines TRBV5-1 with TRBJ2-1; D is unresolved. Written as DNA, the CDR3 is TGCGCCAGCAGCTTGGGGAGAGACCCTTCGAAATACTCCTACAATGAGCAGTTCTTC. Protein product: CASSLGRDPSKYSYNEQFF. Supplemented by reference TRBV5-1 and TRBJ2-1, the full variable domain reads KAGVTQTPRYLIKTRGQQVTLSCSPISGHRSVSWYQQTPGQGLQFLFEYFSETQRNKGNFPGRFSGRQFSNSRSEMNVSTLELGDSALYLCASSLGRDPSKYSYNEQFFGPGTRLTVL.